The entry below describes one T cell receptor beta chain. Antigen specificity is unknown. The CDR3 is 14 residues long. Per the germline V gene, CDR1 is MNHEY and CDR2 is SVGAGI. V shed 9 bases and J shed 3 bases, with 14 bases lying between them. The data belong to a study of T cell responses to AZD1222 COVID-19 vaccine. General study results and limits: Distributed over spike, vaccine-associated CD4 TCRs predominated at 160-218 and 743-854.

Sequencing was performed with immunoSEQ multiplex PCR; in TCRdb, only in-frame clones are kept and a portion is missing. The repertoire holds 150,000 or so clones, under 95% seen once, with approximately 5.2% in the top ten. The input for sequencing was peripheral blood, taken on day 0 of AZD1222 vaccination. The genes are TRBV6-5 and TRBJ2-2; D is unclear. The TCR comes from an adult in good health. CDR3 amino acids: CASGITAYTGELFF. The CDR3 DNA reads TGTGCCAGTGGAATAACAGCCTACACCGGGGAGCTGTTTTTT.